This T cell receptor beta chain was profiled in a study of blood T cell repertoires in COVID-19. Generated by immunoSEQ multiplex PCR, the TCRdb table keeps only in-frame clones and is missing some. The sample includes over 45,000 clones, about four fifths seen only once; the top ten take 7.4%. The clonotype comes from a man in his fifties or sixties with active COVID-19. Sequencing used peripheral blood.

The CDR3 protein is CASSPTSVLNTGELFF. The CDR3 DNA sequence: TGTGCCAGCAGCCCTACTAGCGTATTGAACACCGGGGAGCTGTTTTTT. The chain uses TRBV9 and TRBJ2-2; 7 positions agree with TRBD2. The CDR3 covers 16 residues. Looked up from germline, CDR1 is SGDLS and CDR2 is YYNGEE. Germline trimming cut 4 bases from V and 1 base from J; bases unmatched to any gene: 7.